These T cell receptor beta chains were read from a single sample in a study of blood T cell repertoires in COVID-19. Method: immunoSEQ multiplex PCR; TCRdb's copy keeps in-frame clones and lacks some. The sample has about 340,000 clones, around 87% seen once. The sample was peripheral blood. The source of these receptors is a woman in her fifties or sixties with COVID-19, enrolled during active disease. CDR3s include the opening cysteine and the closing phenylalanine or tryptophan. A D gene is named only where the DNA matches it firmly. Rows may omit the clone size; those that give it use once, few, many or a size class.

abundance,v_gene,len,j_gene,d_gene,CDR3aa,CDR3nt
-,TRBV7-2,13,TRBJ2-5,-,CASSLYVFETQYF,TGTGCCAGCAGCTTATATGTCTTTGAGACCCAGTACTTC
once,TRBV6-5,14,TRBJ2-7,TRBD2,CASSRGGRAYEQYF,TGTGCCAGCAGCCGGGGGGGGAGGGCCTACGAGCAGTACTTC
-,TRBV3-1/TRBV3-2,16,TRBJ2-3,-,CASSQTRTKGTDTQYF,TGTGCCAGCAGCCAAACCAGGACAAAAGGCACAGATACGCAGTATTTT
few,TRBV30,13,TRBJ2-1,-,CAWSIGLRNEQFF,TGTGCCTGGAGTATTGGATTGAGGAATGAGCAGTTCTTC
-,TRBV7-9,14,TRBJ1-1,-,CASSLTAGNTEAFF,TGTGCCAGCAGCTTAACCGCAGGGAACACTGAAGCTTTCTTT
-,TRBV7-2,16,TRBJ1-3,-,CASSYSSSLSGNTIYF,TGTGCCAGCAGCTACAGTAGTTCGCTCTCTGGAAACACCATATATTTT
-,TRBV7-3,14,TRBJ1-1,-,CASSLTGGGTEAFF,TGTGCCAGCAGCTTAACAGGGGGTGGTACTGAAGCTTTCTTT
-,TRBV30,13,TRBJ2-3,TRBD2,CAWNTRSGSTQYF,TGTGCCTGGAATACGCGGAGCGGGAGTACGCAGTATTTT
-,TRBV3-1/TRBV3-2,16,TRBJ2-7,-,CASSQDRTRGLPEQYF,TGTGCCAGCAGCCAAGATAGAACGCGCGGACTTCCCGAGCAGTACTTC
-,TRBV7-2,15,TRBJ2-1,TRBD2,CASSTSGSTYNEQFF,TGTGCCAGCAGCACTAGCGGGAGCACCTACAATGAGCAGTTCTTC
few,TRBV5-1,18,TRBJ2-1,TRBD2,CASSLVGASGSFNNEQFF,TGCGCCAGCAGCTTGGTAGGGGCTAGCGGGAGTTTCAACAATGAGCAGTTCTTC
-,TRBV7-6,15,TRBJ2-7,-,CASSLAPGQNYEQYF,TGTGCCAGCAGCTTAGCCCCGGGACAAAACTACGAGCAGTACTTC
-,TRBV27,14,TRBJ1-1,TRBD1,CASGTGQMNTEAFF,TGTGCCAGCGGGACGGGACAGATGAACACTGAAGCTTTCTTT
-,TRBV19,12,TRBJ1-1,-,CASSIGLGEAFF,TGTGCCAGTAGTATAGGGTTGGGCGAAGCTTTCTTT
-,TRBV18,15,TRBJ2-7,-,CASSPRIFNIYEQYF,TGTGCCAGCTCCCCTCGAATCTTTAACATCTACGAGCAGTACTTC
once,TRBV10-3,17,TRBJ2-2,TRBD2,CAISHEFLAGDPGELFF,TGTGCCATCTCCCACGAGTTTCTAGCGGGAGATCCCGGGGAGCTGTTTTTT
-,TRBV5-6,16,TRBJ1-2,-,CASSLVFREANYGYTF,TGTGCCAGCAGCTTGGTATTCAGGGAAGCTAACTATGGCTACACCTTC
-,TRBV29-1,13,TRBJ1-1,-,CSVRQDMNTEAFF,TGCAGCGTAAGACAGGATATGAACACTGAAGCTTTCTTT
-,TRBV5-1,14,TRBJ1-4,TRBD1,CASSGTGDNEKLFF,TGCGCCAGCAGCGGGACAGGAGATAATGAAAAACTGTTTTTT
-,TRBV10-3,12,TRBJ2-5,-,CAISDSGETQYF,TGTGCCATCAGTGACTCCGGAGAGACCCAGTACTTC
-,TRBV7-8,13,TRBJ2-1,TRBD1,CASSQDRNNEQFF,TGTGCCAGCAGCCAGGACAGGAACAATGAGCAGTTCTTC
-,TRBV5-8,18,TRBJ2-2,TRBD2,CASSFSSGSGLYTGELFF,TGTGCCAGCAGCTTTTCTAGCGGGAGTGGGCTTTACACCGGGGAGCTGTTTTTT
-,TRBV18,17,TRBJ2-7,TRBD2,CASSPSGTSGGLYEQYF,TGTGCCAGCTCACCCTCCGGGACTAGCGGGGGCCTATACGAGCAGTACTTC
-,TRBV19,16,TRBJ1-3,-,CASSIVAGASGNTIYF,TGTGCCAGTAGTATAGTCGCGGGGGCGAGTGGAAACACCATATATTTT
-,TRBV15,12,TRBJ2-7,TRBD2,CATKTSGYEQYF,TGTGCCACCAAGACTAGCGGCTACGAGCAGTACTTC
-,TRBV9,17,TRBJ2-5,TRBD1,CASSIGTGGFDQETQYF,TGTGCCAGCAGCATCGGGACAGGGGGCTTCGACCAAGAGACCCAGTACTTC
once,TRBV7-2,16,TRBJ2-3,TRBD2,CASSPGLAGTTDTQYF,TGTGCCAGCAGCCCAGGACTAGCGGGCACCACAGATACGCAGTATTTT
-,TRBV18,15,TRBJ2-1,TRBD1,CASSPRGQIYNEQFF,TGTGCCAGCTCGCCCCGGGGACAGATATACAATGAGCAGTTCTTC
-,TRBV20-1,11,TRBJ2-3,TRBD2,CSARGGDTQYF,TGCAGTGCCCGGGGAGGGGATACGCAGTATTTT
-,TRBV19,13,TRBJ2-1,-,CASSVQGPAEQFF,TGTGCCAGTAGTGTACAGGGCCCGGCTGAGCAGTTCTTC
few,TRBV5-6,15,TRBJ2-7,-,CASSLGPGASYEQYF,TGTGCCAGCAGCTTGGGACCGGGAGCCTCCTACGAGCAGTACTTC
-,TRBV14,17,TRBJ2-3,TRBD2,CASSQGLAGMITDTQYF,TGTGCCAGCAGCCAGGGACTAGCGGGAATGATCACAGATACGCAGTATTTT
-,TRBV19,14,TRBJ1-4,TRBD1,CASSTGQGAEKLFF,TGTGCCAGTAGTACGGGACAGGGGGCCGAAAAACTGTTTTTT
-,TRBV15,18,TRBJ2-3,TRBD2,CATSRSGTSGRIVDTQYF,TGTGCCACCAGCAGATCCGGGACTAGCGGGAGGATAGTAGATACGCAGTATTTT
-,TRBV29-1,16,TRBJ2-1,TRBD2,CSVEKASPGRGVEQFF,TGCAGCGTTGAAAAGGCTTCTCCCGGGCGGGGGGTTGAGCAGTTCTTC
-,TRBV6-1,15,TRBJ2-7,TRBD1,CASRPPGQGDYEQYF,TGTGCCAGCAGACCCCCGGGACAGGGCGACTACGAGCAGTACTTC
-,TRBV7-2,13,TRBJ2-2,-,CASSLVSTGELFF,TGTGCCAGCAGCTTAGTCTCCACCGGGGAGCTGTTTTTT
-,TRBV5-1,14,TRBJ1-3,-,CASSLGGSGNTIYF,TGCGCCAGCAGCCTCGGTGGCTCTGGAAACACCATATATTTT
-,TRBV19,15,TRBJ1-2,TRBD1,CASSIWTGSDYGYTF,TGTGCCAGTAGTATTTGGACAGGGAGTGACTATGGCTACACCTTC
-,TRBV7-6,17,TRBJ2-7,-,CASSRVSGVGSSYEQYF,TGTGCCAGCAGCAGAGTTAGCGGTGTGGGGAGCTCCTACGAGCAGTACTTC
-,TRBV14,16,TRBJ2-7,TRBD2,CASSPRTSGGSYEQYF,TGTGCCAGCAGCCCTCGGACTAGCGGAGGATCCTACGAGCAGTACTTC
-,TRBV19,13,TRBJ2-7,-,CASRKSGAAEQYF,TGTGCCAGTAGAAAGTCAGGGGCGGCCGAGCAGTACTTC
-,TRBV6-5,14,TRBJ1-3,-,CASRAPGSRHTIYF,TGTGCCAGCAGGGCCCCGGGGTCCCGACACACCATATATTTT
-,TRBV29-1,14,TRBJ2-3,-,CRSSGEYGTDTQYF,TGCAGGTCCTCTGGGGAGTATGGCACAGATACGCAGTATTTT
once,TRBV18,16,TRBJ1-3,-,CASSPLVSHSGNTIYF,TGTGCCAGCTCACCACTTGTTTCCCACTCTGGAAACACCATATATTTT
few,TRBV9,18,TRBJ2-7,TRBD1,CASSVSTRGGQGPSEQYF,TGTGCCAGCAGCGTATCCACACGAGGTGGACAGGGGCCCTCTGAGCAGTACTTC
-,TRBV30,11,TRBJ2-7,-,CAWSQKGEQYF,TGTGCCTGGAGTCAAAAGGGGGAGCAGTACTTC
-,TRBV11-2,14,TRBJ1-1,-,CASSLEGKGAEAFF,TGTGCCAGCAGCTTAGAGGGAAAGGGGGCTGAAGCTTTCTTT
-,TRBV12-3/TRBV12-4,13,TRBJ2-7,-,CASSPQGWYEQYF,TGTGCCAGCAGTCCGCAGGGTTGGTACGAGCAGTACTTC
-,TRBV18,16,TRBJ1-1,-,CASSLASGTLNTEAFF,TGTGCCAGCTCATTAGCATCCGGGACTTTGAACACTGAAGCTTTCTTT
-,TRBV5-1,14,TRBJ2-1,TRBD2,CAIPVAGGVNEQFF,TGCGCCATTCCGGTAGCGGGAGGTGTCAATGAGCAGTTCTTC
-,TRBV18,15,TRBJ1-1,-,CASSPPQPLNTEAFF,TGTGCCAGCTCACCACCACAGCCCTTGAACACTGAAGCTTTCTTT